This T cell receptor beta chain was captured in a study of control samples from healthy donors and cancer patients. Produced via immunoSEQ multiplex PCR; TCRdb's table is partial and in-frame only. Of about 230,000 clones listed, roughly 87% are singletons. CDR1 is WNHNN and CDR2 is SYGVQD in the germline V gene (reference sequence). Trimming pared 6 bases from V and 7 bases from J, leaving 10 bases between. The CDR3 runs 13 residues. The gene calls are TRBV10-1 and TRBJ1-6; D perhaps matches TRBD1 (6 bases). This clonotype originated in a woman between 55 and 75 years old with lung cancer. Material for sequencing was PBMCs. The CDR3 DNA sequence: TGCGCCAGCAGCCGCGACAGGAATTCACCCCTCCACTTT. The encoded protein is CASSRDRNSPLHF.